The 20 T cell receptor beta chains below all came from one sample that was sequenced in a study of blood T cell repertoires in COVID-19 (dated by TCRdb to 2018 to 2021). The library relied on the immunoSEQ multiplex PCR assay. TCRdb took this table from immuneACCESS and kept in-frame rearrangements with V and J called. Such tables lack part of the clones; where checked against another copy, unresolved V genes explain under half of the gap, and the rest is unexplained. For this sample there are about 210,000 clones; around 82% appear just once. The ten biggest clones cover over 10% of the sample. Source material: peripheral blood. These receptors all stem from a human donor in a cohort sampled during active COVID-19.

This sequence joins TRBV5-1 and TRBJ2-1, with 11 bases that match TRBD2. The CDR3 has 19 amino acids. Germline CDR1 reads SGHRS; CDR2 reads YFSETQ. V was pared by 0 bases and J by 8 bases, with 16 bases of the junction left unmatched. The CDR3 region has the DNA TGCGCCAGCAGCTTGGACCCGGGGGAGAGAACTAGCGGGAGCTATGAGCAGTTCTTC. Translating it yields CASSLDPGERTSGSYEQFF.

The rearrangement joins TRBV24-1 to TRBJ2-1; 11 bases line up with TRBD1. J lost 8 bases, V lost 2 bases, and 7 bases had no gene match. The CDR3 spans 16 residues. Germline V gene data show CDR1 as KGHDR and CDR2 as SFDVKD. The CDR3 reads CATSDWTGTGGYEQFF. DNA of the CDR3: TGTGCCACCAGTGATTGGACCGGGACAGGGGGTTATGAGCAGTTCTTC.

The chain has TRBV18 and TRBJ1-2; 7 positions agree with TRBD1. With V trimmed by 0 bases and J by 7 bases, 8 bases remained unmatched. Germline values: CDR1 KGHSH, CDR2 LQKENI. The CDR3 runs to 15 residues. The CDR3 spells CASSPPVGGVGGYTF. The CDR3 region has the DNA TGTGCCAGCTCACCACCGGTAGGGGGCGTAGGTGGCTACACCTTC.

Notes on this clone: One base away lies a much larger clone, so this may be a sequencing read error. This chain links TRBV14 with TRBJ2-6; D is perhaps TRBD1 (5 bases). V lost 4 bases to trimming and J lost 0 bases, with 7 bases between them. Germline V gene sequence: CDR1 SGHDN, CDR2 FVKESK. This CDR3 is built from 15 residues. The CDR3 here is CASSPRVSGANVLTF. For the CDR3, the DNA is TGTGCCAGCAGCCCCAGGGTCTCTGGGGCCAACGTCCTGACTTTC.

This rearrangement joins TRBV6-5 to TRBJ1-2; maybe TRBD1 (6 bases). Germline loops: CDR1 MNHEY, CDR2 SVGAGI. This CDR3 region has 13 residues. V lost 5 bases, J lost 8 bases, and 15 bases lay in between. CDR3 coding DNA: TGTGCCAGCAGTCTACAGGGTGTTGGCGGCTACACCTTC. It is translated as CASSLQGVGGYTF.

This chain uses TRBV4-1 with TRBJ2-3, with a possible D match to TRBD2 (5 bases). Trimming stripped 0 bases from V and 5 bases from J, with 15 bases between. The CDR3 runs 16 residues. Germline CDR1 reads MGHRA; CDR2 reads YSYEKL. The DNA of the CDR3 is TGCGCCAGCAGCCAAGAAAAGGGCCCCGGGGTAGATACGCAGTATTTT. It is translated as CASSQEKGPGVDTQYF.

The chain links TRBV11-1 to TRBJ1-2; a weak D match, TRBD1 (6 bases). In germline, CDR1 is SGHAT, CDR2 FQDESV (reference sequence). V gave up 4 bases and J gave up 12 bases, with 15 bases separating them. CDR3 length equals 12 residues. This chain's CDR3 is CASSSTDRGNTF. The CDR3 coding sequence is TGTGCCAGCAGCTCGACGGACAGAGGGAACACCTTC. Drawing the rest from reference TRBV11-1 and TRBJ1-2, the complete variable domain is EAEVAQSPRYKITEKSQAVAFWCDPISGHATLYWYRQILGQGPELLVQFQDESVVDDSQLPKDRFSAERLKGVDSTLKIQPAELGDSAMYLCASSSTDRGNTFGSGTRLTVV.

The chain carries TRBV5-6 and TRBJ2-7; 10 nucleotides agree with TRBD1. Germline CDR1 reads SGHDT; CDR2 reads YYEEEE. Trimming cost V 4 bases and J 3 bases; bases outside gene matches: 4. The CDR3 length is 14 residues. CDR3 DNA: TGTGCCAGCAGCAGGGACAGGGGATACTACGAGCAGTACTTC. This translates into CASSRDRGYYEQYF.

The CDR3 coding sequence is TGTGCCAGCAGCCCCTGGGGGGGGGCCTCCTACAATGAGCAGTTCTTC. Its translation: CASSPWGGASYNEQFF. This rearrangement joins TRBV28 to TRBJ2-1; tentatively, D is TRBD2 (7 bases). V was cut by 6 bases and J by 0 bases, with 15 bases left in between. CDR3 length equals 16 residues. The germline V gene has CDR1 MDHEN and CDR2 SYDVKM.

The CDR3: CASSYSEVRYGYTF. The CDR3 DNA is TGTGCCAGCAGTTACTCGGAGGTGCGCTATGGCTACACCTTC. This sequence joins TRBV6-5 and TRBJ1-2; D unclear. This CDR3 contains 14 residues. Trimming took off 0 bases at V and 4 bases at J, with 9 bases between the two ends. The germline gives CDR1 MNHEY, CDR2 SVGAGI.

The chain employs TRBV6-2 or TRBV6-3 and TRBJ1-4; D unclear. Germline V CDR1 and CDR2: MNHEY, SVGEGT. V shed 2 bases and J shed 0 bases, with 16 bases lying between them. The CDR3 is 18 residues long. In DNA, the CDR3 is TGTGCCAGCAGTTACCTCTTATCCTCGGTTGCAACTAATGAAAAACTGTTTTTT. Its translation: CASSYLLSSVATNEKLFF.

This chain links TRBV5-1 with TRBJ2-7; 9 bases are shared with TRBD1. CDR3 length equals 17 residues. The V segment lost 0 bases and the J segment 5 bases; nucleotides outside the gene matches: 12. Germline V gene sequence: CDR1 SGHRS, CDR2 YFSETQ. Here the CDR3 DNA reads TGCGCCAGCAGCTTGGCCGGTCTATCGGACAGGGGCGACGAGCAGTACTTC. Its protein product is CASSLAGLSDRGDEQYF. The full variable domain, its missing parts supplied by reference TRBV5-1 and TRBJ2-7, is KAGVTQTPRYLIKTRGQQVTLSCSPISGHRSVSWYQQTPGQGLQFLFEYFSETQRNKGNFPGRFSGRQFSNSRSEMNVSTLELGDSALYLCASSLAGLSDRGDEQYFGPGTRLTVT.

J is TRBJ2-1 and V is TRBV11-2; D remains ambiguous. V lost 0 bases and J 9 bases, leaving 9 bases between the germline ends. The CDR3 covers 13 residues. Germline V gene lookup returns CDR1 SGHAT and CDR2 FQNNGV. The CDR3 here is CASSLESLSEQFF. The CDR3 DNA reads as TGTGCCAGCAGCTTAGAAAGTCTGAGTGAGCAGTTCTTC. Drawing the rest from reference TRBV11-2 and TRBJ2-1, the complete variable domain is EAGVAQSPRYKIIEKRQSVAFWCNPISGHATLYWYQQILGQGPKLLIQFQNNGVVDDSQLPKDRFSAERLKGVDSTLKIQPAKLEDSAVYLCASSLESLSEQFFGPGTRLTVL.

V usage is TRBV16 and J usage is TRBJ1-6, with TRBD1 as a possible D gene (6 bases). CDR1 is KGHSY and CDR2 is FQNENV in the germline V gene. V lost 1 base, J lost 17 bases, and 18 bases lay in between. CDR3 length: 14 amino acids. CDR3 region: CASSQLGAGTNFHF. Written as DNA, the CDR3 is TGTGCCAGCAGCCAATTGGGGGCCGGGACAAACTTCCACTTT.

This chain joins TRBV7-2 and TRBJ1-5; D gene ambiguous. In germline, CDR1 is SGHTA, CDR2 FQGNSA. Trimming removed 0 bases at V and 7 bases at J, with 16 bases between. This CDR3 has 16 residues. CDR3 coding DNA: TGTGCCAGCAGCTTAGCAGTTTCGGAGGGAGGACAGCCCCAGCATTTT. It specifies CASSLAVSEGGQPQHF. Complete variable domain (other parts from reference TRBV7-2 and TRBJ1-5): GAGVSQSPSNKVTEKGKDVELRCDPISGHTALYWYRQSLGQGLEFLIYFQGNSAPDKSGLPSDRFSAERTGGSVSTLTIQRTQQEDSAVYLCASSLAVSEGGQPQHFGDGTRLSIL.

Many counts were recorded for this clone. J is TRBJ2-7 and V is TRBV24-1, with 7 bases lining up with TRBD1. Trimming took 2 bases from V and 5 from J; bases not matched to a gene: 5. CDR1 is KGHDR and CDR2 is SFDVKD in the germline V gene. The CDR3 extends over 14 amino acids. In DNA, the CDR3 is TGTGCCACCAGTGATTACGCAGGGGGAAACGAGCAGTACTTC. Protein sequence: CATSDYAGGNEQYF.

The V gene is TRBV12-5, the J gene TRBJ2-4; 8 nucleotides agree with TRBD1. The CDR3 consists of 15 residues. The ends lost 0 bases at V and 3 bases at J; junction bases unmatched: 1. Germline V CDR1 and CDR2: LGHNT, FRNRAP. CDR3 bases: TGTGCTAGTGGTTTGGTTGACAGGGGCAAAAACATTCAGTACTTC. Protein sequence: CASGLVDRGKNIQYF.

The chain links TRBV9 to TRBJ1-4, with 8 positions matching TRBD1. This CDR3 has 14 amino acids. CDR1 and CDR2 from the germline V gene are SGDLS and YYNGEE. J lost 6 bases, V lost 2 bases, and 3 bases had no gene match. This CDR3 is CASSVTGADEKLFF. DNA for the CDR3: TGTGCCAGCAGCGTGACAGGGGCTGATGAAAAACTGTTTTTT.

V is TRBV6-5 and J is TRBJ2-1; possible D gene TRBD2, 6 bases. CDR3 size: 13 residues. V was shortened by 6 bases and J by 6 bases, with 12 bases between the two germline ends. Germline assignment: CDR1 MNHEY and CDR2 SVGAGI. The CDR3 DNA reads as TGTGCCAGCAGAAAGGGACTGAGCAATGAGCAGTTCTTC. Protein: CASRKGLSNEQFF.

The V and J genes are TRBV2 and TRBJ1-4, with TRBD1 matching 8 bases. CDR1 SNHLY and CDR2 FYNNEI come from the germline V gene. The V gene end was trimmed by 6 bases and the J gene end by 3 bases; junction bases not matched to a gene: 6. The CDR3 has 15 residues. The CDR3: CASRPDRGANEKLFF. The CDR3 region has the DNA TGTGCCAGCAGACCCGACAGGGGTGCTAATGAAAAACTGTTTTTT.